A selection of T cell receptor beta chains follows, all from one sample in a study of blood T cell repertoires in COVID-19. Method: immunoSEQ multiplex PCR; TCRdb's copy keeps in-frame clones and lacks some. The sample lists more than 45,000 clones; more than 85% were seen once. Source material: peripheral blood. Every receptor here comes from a woman in her 70s with active COVID-19. Both conserved end residues are trimmed from each CDR3. Fields, in order: V gene, CDR3 length, J gene, CDR3 protein.

>TRBV6-2/TRBV6-3|13|TRBJ1-1
ASSSTGGAGTEAF
>TRBV18|12|TRBJ1-2
ASSPGGNIDGYT
>TRBV3-1/TRBV3-2|15|TRBJ2-3
ANSPTGTGSLTDTQY
>TRBV28|12|TRBJ2-5
AIPDRDPWETQY
>TRBV19|12|TRBJ2-3
ASSITVRTDTQY
>TRBV7-8|14|TRBJ2-2
ASSPPLRESTGELF
>TRBV27|16|TRBJ2-3
ASSPSPLLAGGTDTQY
>TRBV5-1|12|TRBJ2-7
ASSFGAGAYEQY
>TRBV5-1|13|TRBJ2-7
ASSADRGRTYEQY
>TRBV3-1/TRBV3-2|13|TRBJ1-4
ASSPTGSTNEKLF
>TRBV19|12|TRBJ1-5
ASRQGSGTQPQH
>TRBV18|11|TRBJ2-7
ASSPDRADEQY
>TRBV19|12|TRBJ2-1
ASRGSGRYNEQF
>TRBV20-1|15|TRBJ2-3
SASIPGLAGVTDTQY
>TRBV2|11|TRBJ2-1
ASSDSVVNEQF
>TRBV21-1|17|TRBJ1-3
ASSKGAVVLTVSGNTIY
>TRBV10-2|13|TRBJ2-1
ASRVLGADNNEQF
>TRBV28|12|TRBJ2-7
ASRTGTGVYEQY
>TRBV30|11|TRBJ1-2
ARRWDSTSGYT
>TRBV2|12|TRBJ2-7
ASTRSGSSYEQY
>TRBV29-1|10|TRBJ2-1
SVAPTHNEQF
>TRBV24-1|16|TRBJ2-1
ATSDAGTSGRARNEQF
>TRBV7-9|10|TRBJ2-7
ASSRDFYEQY
>TRBV7-3|13|TRBJ1-1
ASSLTGGKGTEAF
>TRBV9|15|TRBJ1-5
ASSVGTQGTRNQPQH
>TRBV24-1|13|TRBJ2-7
ATSASGGIWNEQY
>TRBV27|16|TRBJ2-1
ASSPRMGGGREGNEQF
>TRBV24-1|16|TRBJ2-2
ATSDPLRDIPRTGELF
>TRBV2|13|TRBJ2-7
ASSYTNFDPSEQY
>TRBV2|11|TRBJ2-5
ASSEAGDETQY
>TRBV19|12|TRBJ1-2
ASSIIGTSYGYT
>TRBV30|14|TRBJ2-1
AWCPLGREGGNEQF
>TRBV24-1|15|TRBJ2-1
ATSDSASGRVDNEQF
>TRBV6-5|12|TRBJ1-1
ASSRDRAGTEAF
>TRBV29-1|12|TRBJ2-7
SVVPSGRAGEQY
>TRBV20-1|12|TRBJ2-7
SASIAGGPYEQY
>TRBV3-1/TRBV3-2|11|TRBJ2-7
ASSLGASYEQY
>TRBV5-8|15|TRBJ2-1
ASSLDPTSGSRNEQF
>TRBV7-2|11|TRBJ2-1
ASSPDREVEQF
>TRBV7-2|13|TRBJ2-2
ASSSNTVRTGELF
>TRBV7-9|15|TRBJ1-4
ASSRSGSGQKNEKLF
>TRBV7-8|12|TRBJ2-7
ASSLRGGYYEQY
>TRBV11-2|11|TRBJ1-4
ASSSDSNEKLF
>TRBV10-3|13|TRBJ2-7
AISESLVTSYEQY
>TRBV3-1/TRBV3-2|13|TRBJ1-3
ASSQGQGAGNTIY
>TRBV27|9|TRBJ2-1
ATAEAFEQF
>TRBV28|10|TRBJ1-2
ASSLERAGYT
>TRBV5-1|12|TRBJ2-5
ASSSRLGDLAQY
>TRBV27|16|TRBJ2-5
ASSLVNPGGGARETQY
>TRBV5-1|15|TRBJ2-1
ASSLIGAAASYNEQF